The 31 T cell receptor beta chains given below trace back to one sample, sequenced in a study of blood T cells in healthy people across ages. Primed by a sample-barcoded 5' primer and a J-beta primer mix, a second PCR proceeded for about 6 to 11 cycles. TCRdb processed the 5' RACE reads anew with MiXCR; each CDR3 protein has one entry. Among roughly 1,700,000 distinct CDR3 sequences listed, under 30% were seen once. The specimen sequenced was blood. Source of these receptors: a woman between 25 and 40 years old in good health.

As to this clonotype: A much larger clonotype is one base distant, so this may be a read error. The chain recombines TRBV15 with TRBJ2-7, with TRBD1 matching 7 bases. The J call may be in error: the DNA end matches TRBJ2-5 better. The CDR3 is made up of 13 amino acids. Germline V gene lookup returns CDR1 LNHNV and CDR2 YYDKDF (reference sequence). The CDR3 region is CAASKGAGETQYF. CDR3 in DNA: TGTGCCGCCAGCAAGGGGGCAGGAGAGACCCAGTACTTC.

This clonotype was picked up a small number of times. The chain employs TRBV21-1 and TRBJ2-1; TRBD2, the table's D call, lacks a check against the DNA. TRBV21-1 is described as a pseudogene. This CDR3 is built from 17 residues. The CDR3 sequence is CASSGISGSRDANEQFF. CDR3 nucleotides: TGTGCCAGCAGCGGTATTAGCGGGAGCCGGGACGCCAATGAGCAGTTCTTC.

J is TRBJ2-1 and V is TRBV5-1, with D perhaps matching TRBD2 (5 bases). V lost 1 base and J lost 0, with 14 bases in between. Germline values: CDR1 SGHRS, CDR2 YFSETQ. CDR3 length equals 17 residues. This CDR3 is CASSLYKHLASYNEQFF. CDR3 sequence (DNA): TGCGCCAGCAGCTTGTACAAGCATCTAGCCTCCTACAATGAGCAGTTCTTC. Using reference TRBV5-1 and TRBJ2-1 for the parts outside the CDR3, the full variable domain is KAGVTQTPRYLIKTRGQQVTLSCSPISGHRSVSWYQQTPGQGLQFLFEYFSETQRNKGNFPGRFSGRQFSNSRSEMNVSTLELGDSALYLCASSLYKHLASYNEQFFGPGTRLTVL.

Regarding this clonotype: At one of its ends the junction is not consistent with the germline gene, which may arise from a read error. V and J are TRBV6-5 and TRBJ2-7; D is possibly TRBD2 (5 bases). The CDR3 extends over 13 amino acids. The germline gives CDR1 MNHEY, CDR2 SVGAGI. CDR3 region: CTSSYERAYEQYF. The CDR3 bases are TGTACCAGCAGTTATGAGAGGGCCTACGAGCAGTACTTC.

A remark on this clonotype: One junction end does not reproduce the germline sequence, and a read error may be involved. CDR3 nucleotides: TGCGGCGTTGTACCCCACAACATGAACACTGAAGCTTTCTTT. Its translation: CGVVPHNMNTEAFF. V and J are TRBV29-1 and TRBJ1-1; D gene uncertain. The CDR3 runs 14 residues. Germline-derived CDR1 and CDR2 are SQVTM and ANQGSEA.

The CDR3 DNA follows: TGTGCCAGCAGTTTCGTGACTAGCGGGAACTCCTACAATGAGCAGTTCTTC. It specifies CASSFVTSGNSYNEQFF. The chain is built from TRBV12-3 or TRBV12-4 and TRBJ2-1; 11 bases agree with TRBD2. The CDR3 is 17 residues long. V dropped 3 bases and J dropped 0; count of bases not matched to a gene: 4.

The gene calls are TRBV28 and TRBJ2-3, with D uncertain. The CDR3 is 17 residues long. Germline assignment: CDR1 MDHEN and CDR2 SYDVKM. Trimming left V 3 bases short and J 0 bases short, with 16 bases between. The CDR3 DNA reads as TGTGCCAGCAGTTTGGGCCCCGGCATCTCTAGCACAGATACGCAGTATTTT. This translates into CASSLGPGISSTDTQYF.

This clonotype was counted only a few times. In DNA, the CDR3 is TGTGCCAGCAGTGAGTCGGGACTAGCGGGAACGATGCAGTATTTT. Amino acid sequence: CASSESGLAGTMQYF. The rearrangement joins TRBV25-1 to TRBJ2-3; 13 bases match TRBD2. Germline V gene sequence: CDR1 MGHDK, CDR2 SYGVNS. V trimming: 3 bases; J trimming: 11 bases; junction bases outside the gene matches: 8. The CDR3 consists of 15 residues.

This clonotype occurred once. J is TRBJ1-1 and V is TRBV12-3 or TRBV12-4; TRBD1 matches 11 bases. Trimming cost V 6 bases and J 6 bases; bases outside gene matches: 6. The CDR3 covers 14 residues. The CDR3 loop reads CASRYGQGASEAFF. CDR3 DNA sequence: TGTGCCAGCAGATATGGACAGGGGGCTTCTGAAGCTTTCTTT.

The chain employs TRBV12-3 or TRBV12-4 and TRBJ2-1; D remains ambiguous. Trimming cost V 6 bases and J 5 bases, with 14 bases left between them. The CDR3 is made up of 14 amino acids. The CDR3 bases are TGTGCCAGCAGGGATAGGACCACCAACAATGAGCAGTTCTTC. As protein: CASRDRTTNNEQFF.

This chain connects TRBV6-6 to TRBJ1-1, with D uncertain. Germline assignment: CDR1 MNHNY and CDR2 SVGAGI (reference sequence). The CDR3 consists of 14 residues. Trimming left V 6 bases short and J 3 bases short, with 14 bases between. The chain's CDR3 is CASSSNSPDTEAFF. CDR3 coding DNA: TGTGCCAGCAGCTCCAACAGCCCGGACACTGAAGCTTTCTTT.

This clonotype appeared many times. The V and J genes are TRBV20-1 and TRBJ2-1; TRBD2 aligns across 7 bases. CDR1 is DFQATT and CDR2 is SNEGSKA in the germline V gene (reference sequence). V trimming: 6 bases; J trimming: 4 bases; junction bases outside the gene matches: 6. The CDR3 is 13 residues long. CDR3 sequence: CSATGLLYNEQFF. CDR3 coding DNA: TGCAGTGCCACGGGACTACTTTACAATGAGCAGTTCTTC.

The chain couples TRBV5-5 to TRBJ2-7; D is perhaps TRBD2 (6 bases). The ends were cut back, 4 bases at V and 7 bases at J, with 21 bases in the middle. This CDR3 region has 15 residues. Germline V gene sequence: CDR1 SGHKS, CDR2 YYEKEE (reference sequence). The CDR3 protein is CASSVAGGPTREQYF. DNA of the CDR3: TGTGCCAGCAGCGTCGCCGGGGGACCAACGAGGGAGCAGTACTTC.

In its sample, this clonotype was seen a few times. This chain links TRBV2 with TRBJ1-4; the D gene is possibly TRBD1 (6 bases). This CDR3 contains 14 residues. The V end was cut by 6 bases, the J end by 6 bases, with 14 bases between. CDR1 SNHLY and CDR2 FYNNEI come from the germline V gene. The CDR3: CASSQDRRYEKLFF. Written as DNA, the CDR3 is TGTGCCAGCAGCCAAGACAGGAGATATGAAAAACTGTTTTTT.

The J gene is TRBJ1-1, the V gene TRBV6-6; tentatively, D is TRBD1 (5 bases). V lost 0 bases and J lost 1, with 12 bases in between. The CDR3 loop spans 16 amino acids. Germline V gene data show CDR1 as MNHNY and CDR2 as SVGAGI (reference sequence). The CDR3 sequence: CASSYSEGSSNTEAFF. The CDR3 DNA sequence: TGTGCCAGCAGTTACTCGGAGGGGTCGTCGAACACTGAAGCTTTCTTT.

A few counts support this clonotype. The J gene is TRBJ2-7, the V gene TRBV4-2; no clear D gene. V lost 4 bases, J lost 1 base, and 20 bases lay in between. CDR3 length: 17 amino acids. Per the germline V gene, CDR1 is LGHNA and CDR2 is YNFKEQ. CDR3: CASSPKTGIDPSYEQYF. The CDR3 bases are TGTGCCAGCAGCCCGAAAACTGGCATCGACCCATCCTACGAGCAGTACTTC.

V usage is TRBV12-3 or TRBV12-4 and J usage is TRBJ2-5; 11 nucleotides match TRBD2. The CDR3 totals 15 residues. The ends lost 6 bases at V and 1 base at J; junction bases unmatched: 4. As DNA, the CDR3 is TGTGCCAGCAGGAAGACTAGCGGGATCCAAGAGACCCAGTACTTC. This codes for CASRKTSGIQETQYF.

A few counts support this clonotype. The rearrangement joins TRBV20-1 to TRBJ1-2; D is unclear. Germline values: CDR1 DFQATT, CDR2 SNEGSKA (reference sequence). The V end was cut by 4 bases, the J end by 2 bases, with 5 bases between. This CDR3 is 11 amino acids long. CDR3 coding DNA: TGCAGTGCTATATGCAACTATGGCTACACCTTC. It codes for CSAICNYGYTF.

This clonotype has a count of ten or more. The genes are TRBV28 and TRBJ2-7; D may be TRBD2 (5 bases). This CDR3 contains 14 residues. The V end was cut by 1 base, the J end by 7 bases, with 14 bases between. CDR1 and CDR2 (germline): MDHEN, SYDVKM. As DNA, the CDR3 is TGTGCCAGCAGTTTATCGACGGACTCCTCGGAGCAGTACTTC. Translating it yields CASSLSTDSSEQYF.

This clonotype showed up just a few times. The V and J genes are TRBV12-3 or TRBV12-4 and TRBJ2-1; 9 nucleotides align to TRBD1. The CDR3 runs 15 residues. The V and J ends lost 5 bases and 6 bases, in that order; junction bases with no gene match: 8. CDR3 sequence reads: CASSPTGGQINEQFF. The DNA of the CDR3 is TGTGCCAGCAGTCCGACAGGGGGTCAGATCAATGAGCAGTTCTTC.

The V gene is TRBV2, the J gene TRBJ2-3, with TRBD2 matching 8 bases. There are 17 residues in the CDR3. With V trimmed by 8 bases and J by 0 bases, 13 bases remained unmatched. Germline values: CDR1 SNHLY, CDR2 FYNNEI. The CDR3 DNA sequence: TGTGCCAGCCGTTCGTTTGCGGGCGGGGGGAGCACAGATACGCAGTATTTT. Amino acids: CASRSFAGGGSTDTQYF.

This chain joins TRBV5-1 and TRBJ2-7, with TRBD1 identical over 8 bases. CDR1 is SGHRS and CDR2 is YFSETQ in the germline V gene. V lost 7 bases, J lost 6 bases, and 9 bases stayed unmatched. This CDR3 comprises 13 residues. The CDR3 loop reads CASQRDRISEQYF. The CDR3 bases are TGCGCCAGCCAACGGGACAGGATAAGCGAGCAGTACTTC.

The V and J genes are TRBV4-3 and TRBJ1-4; D remains unclear. With 4 bases removed from V and 5 bases from J, the gap between germline ends came to 8 bases. The CDR3 sequence is 13 residues long. Germline CDR1 LGHNA, CDR2 YSLEER. The CDR3 bases are TGCGCCAGCAGCCGACGGCTAAATGAAAAACTGTTTTTT. Translation: CASSRRLNEKLFF.

This clonotype was counted ten times or more. Mismatch with germline at one junction end may stem from a read error. The chain links TRBV18 to TRBJ2-7, with TRBD1 identical over 11 bases. The germline CDR1 and CDR2 sequences are KGHSH and LQKENI. The CDR3 is 15 residues long. The CDR3 bases are TGCGCCAGCAGCCCGGGACAGGGGGTAACCTACGAGCAGTACTTC. Its translation is CASSPGQGVTYEQYF.

Worth noting for this clonotype: The germline gene is not matched at one end of the junction; a read error may be the cause. The chain uses TRBV7-9 and TRBJ2-7, with 7 bases identical to TRBD2. CDR3 length equals 16 residues. Germline-derived CDR1 and CDR2 are SEHNR and FQNEAQ (reference sequence). This CDR3 is CASSPPGGSPSNEQYF. The CDR3 DNA sequence: TGTGCCAGCAGCCCCCCCGGGGGGAGCCCCTCCAACGAGCAGTACTTC.

The rearrangement uses TRBV12-5 and TRBJ2-1; no reliable D call. The CDR3 spans 13 residues. Trimming cost V 1 base and J 4 bases, with 5 bases left between them. Germline CDR1 and CDR2: LGHNT and FRNRAP. The CDR3 here is CASGLETYNEQFF. The CDR3 DNA is TGTGCTAGTGGTTTGGAGACTTACAATGAGCAGTTCTTC.

This clonotype was recorded a few times. CDR3: CASSSISASGELIYEQYF. CDR3 sequence (DNA): TGTGCCAGCAGTTCCATCAGTGCTAGCGGGGAATTAATCTACGAGCAGTACTTC. The chain combines TRBV27 with TRBJ2-7, with 9 bases matching TRBD2. The CDR3 loop spans 18 amino acids. The J segment lost 3 bases and the V segment lost 4 bases, leaving 16 bases of the junction unmatched. Germline lookup yields CDR1 MNHEY and CDR2 SMNVEV (reference sequence).

This clonotype was detected many times. J is TRBJ2-5 and V is TRBV10-3, with TRBD1 as a possible D gene (6 bases). This CDR3 has 12 residues. V was trimmed by 3 bases and J by 4 bases, leaving 6 bases between them. Germline V gene lookup returns CDR1 ENHRY and CDR2 SYGVKD. CDR3 sequence reads: CAISEQGETQYF. The CDR3 DNA sequence: TGTGCCATCAGTGAACAGGGAGAGACCCAGTACTTC.

There are a few counts of this clonotype. The J gene is TRBJ2-3, the V gene TRBV5-1, with 7 nucleotides matching TRBD2. The CDR3 extends over 15 amino acids. The trim removed 5 bases at V and 3 bases at J, leaving 9 bases unmatched. Germline CDR1 and CDR2: SGHRS and YFSETQ. CDR3 sequence reads: CASRLLRGGTDTQYF. CDR3 DNA sequence: TGCGCCAGCAGACTTCTGCGCGGGGGTACAGATACGCAGTATTTT.

The chain couples TRBV6-6 to TRBJ1-2, with D perhaps TRBD1 (6 bases). Trimming pared 5 bases from V and 4 bases from J, leaving 17 bases between. Germline CDR1 reads MNHNY; CDR2 reads SVGAGI (reference sequence). This CDR3 spans 15 amino acids. The CDR3 DNA reads TGTGCCAGCAGTAACCCAGGGGAGGCCTTCTATGGCTACACCTTC. As protein: CASSNPGEAFYGYTF.

This clonotype appeared a few times. The chain has TRBV5-1 and TRBJ2-7; 8 bases map to TRBD2. Germline V lookup: CDR1 SGHRS, CDR2 YFSETQ. The CDR3 is 15 amino acids. Trimming at V came to 3 bases and at J to 0 bases, leaving 5 bases not matched to a gene. CDR3 sequence reads: CASSSSGSNSYEQYF. The CDR3 coding sequence is TGCGCCAGCAGCTCTAGCGGGTCCAACTCCTACGAGCAGTACTTC.